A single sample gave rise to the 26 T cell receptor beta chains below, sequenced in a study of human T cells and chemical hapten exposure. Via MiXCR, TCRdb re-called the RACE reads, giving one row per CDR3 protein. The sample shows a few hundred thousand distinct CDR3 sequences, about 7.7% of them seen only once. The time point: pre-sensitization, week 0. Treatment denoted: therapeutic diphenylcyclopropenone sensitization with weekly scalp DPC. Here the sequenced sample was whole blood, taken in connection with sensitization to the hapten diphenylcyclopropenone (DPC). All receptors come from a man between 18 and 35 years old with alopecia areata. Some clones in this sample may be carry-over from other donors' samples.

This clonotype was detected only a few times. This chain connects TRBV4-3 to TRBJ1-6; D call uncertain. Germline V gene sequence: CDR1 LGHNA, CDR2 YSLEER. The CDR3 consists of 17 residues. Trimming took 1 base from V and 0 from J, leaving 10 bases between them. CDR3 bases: TGCGCCAGCAGCCAAGTGATCCAAAGCTCCTATAATTCACCCCTCCACTTT. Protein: CASSQVIQSSYNSPLHF.

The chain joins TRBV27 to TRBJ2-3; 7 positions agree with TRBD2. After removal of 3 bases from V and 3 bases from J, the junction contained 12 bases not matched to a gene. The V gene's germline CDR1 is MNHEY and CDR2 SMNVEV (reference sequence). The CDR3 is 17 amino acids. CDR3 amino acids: CASSLYQTSWRTDTQYF. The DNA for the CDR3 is TGTGCCAGCAGTTTGTACCAGACTAGCTGGCGTACAGATACGCAGTATTTT.

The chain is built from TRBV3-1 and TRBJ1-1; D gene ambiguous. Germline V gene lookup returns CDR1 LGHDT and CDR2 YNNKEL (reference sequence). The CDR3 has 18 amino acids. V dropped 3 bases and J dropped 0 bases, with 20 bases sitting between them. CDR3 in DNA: TGTGCCAGCAGCCATCAAAATGGCCGGGCGACCTTGAACACTGAAGCTTTCTTT. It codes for CASSHQNGRATLNTEAFF.

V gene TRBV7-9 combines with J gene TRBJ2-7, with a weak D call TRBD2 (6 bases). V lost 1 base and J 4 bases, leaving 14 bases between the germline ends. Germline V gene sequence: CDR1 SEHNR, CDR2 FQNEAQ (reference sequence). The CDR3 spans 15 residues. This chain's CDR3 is CASSLDGSGGYEQYF. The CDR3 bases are TGTGCCAGCAGCTTAGACGGCAGTGGAGGGTACGAGCAGTACTTC.

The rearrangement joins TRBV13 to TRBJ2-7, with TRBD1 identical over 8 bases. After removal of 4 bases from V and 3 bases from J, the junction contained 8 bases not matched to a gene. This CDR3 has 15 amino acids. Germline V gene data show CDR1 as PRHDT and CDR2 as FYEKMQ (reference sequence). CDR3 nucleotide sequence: TGTGCCAGCAGCTCCCACTCGACAGGGGTCTACGAGCAGTACGTC. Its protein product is CASSSHSTGVYEQYV.

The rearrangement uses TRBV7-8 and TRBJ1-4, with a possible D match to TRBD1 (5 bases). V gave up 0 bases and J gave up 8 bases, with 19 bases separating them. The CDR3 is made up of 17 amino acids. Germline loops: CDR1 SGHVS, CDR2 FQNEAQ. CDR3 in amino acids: CASSLARDRQEREKLFF. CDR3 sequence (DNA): TGTGCCAGCAGCTTAGCCCGGGACCGGCAAGAACGGGAAAAACTGTTTTTT.

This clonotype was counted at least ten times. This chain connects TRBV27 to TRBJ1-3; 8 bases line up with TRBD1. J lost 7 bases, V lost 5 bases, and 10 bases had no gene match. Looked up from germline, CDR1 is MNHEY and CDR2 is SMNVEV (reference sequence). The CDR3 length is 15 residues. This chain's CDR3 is CASSPLRTGSNTIYF. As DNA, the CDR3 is TGTGCCAGCAGTCCCCTACGGACAGGGAGTAACACCATATATTTT.

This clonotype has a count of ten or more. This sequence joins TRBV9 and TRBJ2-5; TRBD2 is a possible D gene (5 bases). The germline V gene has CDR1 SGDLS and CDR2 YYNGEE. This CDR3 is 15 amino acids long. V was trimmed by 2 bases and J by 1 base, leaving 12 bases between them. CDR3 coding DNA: TGTGCCAGCAGCGTCGGGGTCGCCCTCCAAGAGACCCAGTACTTC. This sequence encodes CASSVGVALQETQYF.

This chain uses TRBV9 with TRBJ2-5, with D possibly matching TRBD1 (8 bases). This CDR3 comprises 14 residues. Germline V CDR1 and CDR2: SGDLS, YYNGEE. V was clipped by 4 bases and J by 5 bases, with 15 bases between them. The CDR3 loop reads CASSPYRGGETQYF. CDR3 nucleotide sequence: TGTGCCAGCAGCCCCTACAGGGGGGGGGAGACCCAGTACTTC.

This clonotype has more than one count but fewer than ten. The CDR3 DNA follows: TGTGCCAGCACACCGATGGGGACGGAGTATTCACCCCTCCACTTT. Its protein product is CASTPMGTEYSPLHF. The J gene is TRBJ1-6, the V gene TRBV6-2 or TRBV6-3, with D perhaps matching TRBD1 (5 bases). The length of the CDR3 is 15 residues. Germline-derived CDR1 and CDR2 are MNHEY and SVGEGT. Trimming shortened V by 7 bases and J by 8 bases, and 18 bases separated the two germline ends.

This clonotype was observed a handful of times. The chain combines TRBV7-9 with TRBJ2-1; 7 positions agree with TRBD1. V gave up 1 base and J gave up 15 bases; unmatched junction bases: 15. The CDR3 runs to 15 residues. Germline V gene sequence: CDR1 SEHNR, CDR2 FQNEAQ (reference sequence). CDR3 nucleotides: TGTGCCAGCAGCTTAGGGACCCCGACAGGGCCCGGTCCGTTCTTC. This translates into CASSLGTPTGPGPFF.

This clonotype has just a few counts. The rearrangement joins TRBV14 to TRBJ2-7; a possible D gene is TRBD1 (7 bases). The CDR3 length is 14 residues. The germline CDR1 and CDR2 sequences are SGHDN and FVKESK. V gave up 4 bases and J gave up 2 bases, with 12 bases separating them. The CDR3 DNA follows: TGTGCCAGCAGCCCCAGGGGGGCCGCCTACGAGCAGTACTTC. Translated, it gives CASSPRGAAYEQYF.

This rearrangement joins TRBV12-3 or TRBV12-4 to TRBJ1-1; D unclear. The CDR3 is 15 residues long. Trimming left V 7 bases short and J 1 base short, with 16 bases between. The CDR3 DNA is TGTGCCAGCACCTCAGAGCTAGGAGGGAACACTGAAGCTTTCTTT. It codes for CASTSELGGNTEAFF.

The CDR3 coding sequence is TGTGCCATGAATGCCGGGACAGGGGATGAAAAACTGTTTTTT. Protein product: CAMNAGTGDEKLFF. The rearrangement links TRBV10-3 to TRBJ1-4; 10 bases line up with TRBD1. The trim removed 9 bases at V and 6 bases at J, leaving 7 bases unmatched. The CDR3 runs 14 residues. Germline CDR1 reads ENHRY; CDR2 reads SYGVKD.

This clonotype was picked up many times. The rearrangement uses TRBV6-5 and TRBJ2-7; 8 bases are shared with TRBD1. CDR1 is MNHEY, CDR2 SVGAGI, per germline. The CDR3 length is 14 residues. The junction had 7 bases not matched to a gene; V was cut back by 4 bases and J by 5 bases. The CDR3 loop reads CASSSRDRSHEQYF. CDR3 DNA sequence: TGTGCCAGCAGTTCCCGGGACAGGTCCCACGAGCAGTACTTC.

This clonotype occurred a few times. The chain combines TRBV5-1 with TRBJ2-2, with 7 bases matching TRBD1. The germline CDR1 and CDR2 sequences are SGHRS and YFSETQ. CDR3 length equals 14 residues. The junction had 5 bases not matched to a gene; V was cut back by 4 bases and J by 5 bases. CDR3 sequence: CASSPVQGTGELFF. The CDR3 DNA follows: TGCGCCAGCAGCCCGGTACAGGGGACCGGGGAGCTGTTTTTT.

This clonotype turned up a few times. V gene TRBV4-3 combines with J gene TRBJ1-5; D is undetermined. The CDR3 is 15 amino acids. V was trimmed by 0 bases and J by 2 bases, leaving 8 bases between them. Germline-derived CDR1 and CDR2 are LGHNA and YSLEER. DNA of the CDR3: TGCGCCAGCAGCCAAGATCGCCTAGGCAATCAGCCCCAGCATTTT. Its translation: CASSQDRLGNQPQHF.

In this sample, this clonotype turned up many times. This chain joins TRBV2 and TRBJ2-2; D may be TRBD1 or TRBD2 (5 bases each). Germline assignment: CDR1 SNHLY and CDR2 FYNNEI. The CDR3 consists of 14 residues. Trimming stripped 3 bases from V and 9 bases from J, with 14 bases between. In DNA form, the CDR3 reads TGTGCCAGCAGTGAGTTGGGACGGTCCCGGGAGCTGTTTTTT. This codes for CASSELGRSRELFF.

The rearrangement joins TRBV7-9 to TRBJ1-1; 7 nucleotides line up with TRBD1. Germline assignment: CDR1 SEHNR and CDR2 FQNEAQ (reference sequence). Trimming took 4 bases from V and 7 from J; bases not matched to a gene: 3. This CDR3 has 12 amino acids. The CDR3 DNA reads TGTGCCAGCAGCTGGGGACAGCTTGAAGCTTTCTTT. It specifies CASSWGQLEAFF.

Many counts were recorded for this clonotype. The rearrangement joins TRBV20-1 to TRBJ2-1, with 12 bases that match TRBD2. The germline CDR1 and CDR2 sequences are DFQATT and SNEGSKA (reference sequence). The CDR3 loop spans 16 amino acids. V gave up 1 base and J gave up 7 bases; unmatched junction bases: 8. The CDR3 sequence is CSARGLAGEVRNEQFF. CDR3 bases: TGCAGTGCTAGAGGACTAGCGGGGGAGGTTAGAAATGAGCAGTTCTTC.

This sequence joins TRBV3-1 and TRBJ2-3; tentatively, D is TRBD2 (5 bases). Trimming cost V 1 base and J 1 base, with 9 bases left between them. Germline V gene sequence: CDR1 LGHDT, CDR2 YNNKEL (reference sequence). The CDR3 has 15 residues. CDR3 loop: CASSQAVGGTDTQYF. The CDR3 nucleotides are TGTGCCAGCAGCCAAGCCGTCGGGGGCACAGATACGCAGTATTTT.

The CDR3 DNA reads as TGTGCCAGCAGCTTTTATAAGGACGGTGAAGCTTTCTTT. Translated, it gives CASSFYKDGEAFF. This chain uses TRBV7-3 with TRBJ1-1; D is uncertain. The CDR3 is 13 amino acids. V lost 3 bases and J lost 7, with 12 bases in between. CDR1 SGHTA and CDR2 FQGTGA come from the germline V gene.

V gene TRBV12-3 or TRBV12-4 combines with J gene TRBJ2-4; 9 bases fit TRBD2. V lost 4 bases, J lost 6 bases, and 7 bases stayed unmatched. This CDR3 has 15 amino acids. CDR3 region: CASSSSGNPVNIQYF. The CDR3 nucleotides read TGTGCCAGCAGTTCTAGCGGGAACCCGGTAAACATTCAGTACTTC.

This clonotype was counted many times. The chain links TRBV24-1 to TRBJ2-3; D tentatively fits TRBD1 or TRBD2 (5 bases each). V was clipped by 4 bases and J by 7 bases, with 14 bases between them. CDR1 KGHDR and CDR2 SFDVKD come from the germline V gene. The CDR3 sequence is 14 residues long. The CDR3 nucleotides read TGTGCCACCAGTGACACCCGGGACCCTAATACGCAGTATTTT. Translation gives CATSDTRDPNTQYF.

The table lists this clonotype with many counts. CDR3 DNA: TGTGCCATCCTCGGGGGGGACTACAATGAGCAGTTCTTC. Translation: CAILGGDYNEQFF. The chain is built from TRBV10-3 and TRBJ2-1; 8 positions match TRBD2. This CDR3 region has 13 residues. Trimming at V came to 8 bases and at J to 3 bases, leaving 3 bases not matched to a gene. Looked up from germline, CDR1 is ENHRY and CDR2 is SYGVKD.

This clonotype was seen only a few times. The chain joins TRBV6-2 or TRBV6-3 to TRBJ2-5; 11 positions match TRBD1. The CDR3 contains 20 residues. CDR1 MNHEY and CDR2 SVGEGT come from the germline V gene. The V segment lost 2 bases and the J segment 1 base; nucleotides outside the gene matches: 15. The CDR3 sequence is CASSYPNPGQGEFPQETQYF. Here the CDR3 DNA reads TGTGCCAGCAGTTACCCAAATCCGGGACAGGGGGAGTTTCCCCAAGAGACCCAGTACTTC.